One T cell receptor (beta chain) is described in this entry. Its antigen is still unknown. The table came from immunoSEQ multiplex PCR; TCRdb's copy has only in-frame clones and leaves some out. The sample records around 130,000 clones, 70% to 90% being singletons. This entry comes from a study of T cell responses to AZD1222 COVID-19 vaccine. Study in general: Second-dose recipients at about 4 or about 12 weeks were treated as one pooled group.

Study outcomes and limitations: Among the donors, most were white British and more were female, and clonal diversity was possibly underestimated. The study found Spike-specific TCR breadth and depth rose after two AZD1222 doses.

J gave up 0 bases and V 5 bases, and 4 bases lay outside the gene matches. The CDR3 is 14 amino acids. Per germline, CDR1 SGHAT and CDR2 FQDESV (reference sequence). The chain couples TRBV11-1 to TRBJ2-7; 7 bases agree with TRBD2. The clonotype was recovered from an adult in good health. The sequenced sample was peripheral blood, obtained on day 0 of AZD1222 vaccination. CDR3 DNA sequence: TGTGCCAGCAGCCGGGGAGGGAACTCCTACGAGCAGTACTTC. Amino acids: CASSRGGNSYEQYF.